These 20 T cell receptor beta chains share one sample of origin, sequenced in a study of T cell repertoires in cytomegalovirus infection. TCRdb reanalysed the reads using MiXCR and keeps one entry per CDR3 protein. The sample holds around 740,000 distinct CDR3 sequences, roughly 35% seen once. Source material: PBMCs. The receptors were gathered from a human donor in good health (CMV status not recorded). Some clones in this sample may be carry-over from other donors' samples.

On this clonotype itself: One junction end disagrees with the germline gene, perhaps due to a read error. The V and J genes are TRBV20-1 and TRBJ2-7; TRBD1 might be the D (6 bases). This CDR3 region has 13 residues. The germline CDR1 and CDR2 sequences are DFQATT and SNEGSKA (reference sequence). This chain's CDR3 is CSSRVGQTYDQYF. DNA for the CDR3: TGCAGTTCTCGAGTTGGACAGACCTACGATCAGTACTTC.

This clonotype was observed a handful of times. The V call is TRBV11-2, the J call TRBJ2-3; TRBD2 matches at 8 bases. The length of the CDR3 is 19 residues. Germline V gene data show CDR1 as SGHAT and CDR2 as FQNNGV. V lost 2 bases to trimming and J lost 5 bases; unmatched junction nucleotides: 18. CDR3 in DNA: TGTGCCAGCAGCTTACCCACCCGTTTCCGCGGGGGGCACAAAGATACGCAGTATTTT. It encodes CASSLPTRFRGGHKDTQYF. Full variable domain (outside the CDR3, taken from reference TRBV11-2 and TRBJ2-3): EAGVAQSPRYKIIEKRQSVAFWCNPISGHATLYWYQQILGQGPKLLIQFQNNGVVDDSQLPKDRFSAERLKGVDSTLKIQPAKLEDSAVYLCASSLPTRFRGGHKDTQYFGPGTRLTVL.

The chain is built from TRBV5-4 and TRBJ2-1; 11 nucleotides align to TRBD2. V gave up 4 bases and J gave up 8 bases; unmatched junction bases: 8. CDR1 and CDR2 from the germline V gene are SGHNT and YYREEE (reference sequence). This CDR3 region has 15 residues. The CDR3 reads CASSPDSGRAHEQFF. In DNA form, the CDR3 reads TGTGCCAGCAGCCCCGATAGCGGGAGGGCCCATGAGCAGTTCTTC.

This clonotype was detected a few times. At one of its ends the junction is not consistent with the germline gene, which may arise from a read error. J is TRBJ2-2 and V is TRBV4-1; D unclear. CDR1 and CDR2 (germline): MGHRA, YSYEKL. CDR3 length: 15 amino acids. CDR3 coding DNA: TGTGCCAGCAGCCAAGAAGTACTTGGCACCGGGGAGCTGTTTTTT. Translated, it gives CASSQEVLGTGELFF.

The table lists this clonotype with a few counts. The gene calls are TRBV7-9 and TRBJ2-3; D gene ambiguous. Trimming shortened V by 1 base and J by 1 base, and 9 bases separated the two germline ends. The CDR3 extends over 15 amino acids. In germline, CDR1 is SEHNR, CDR2 FQNEAQ (reference sequence). The CDR3 spells CASSLVVSRTDTQYF. CDR3 nucleotide sequence: TGTGCCAGCAGCTTAGTGGTATCCCGCACAGATACGCAGTATTTT.

The V and J genes are TRBV4-1 and TRBJ1-1, with 8 positions matching TRBD1. Germline V gives CDR1 MGHRA, CDR2 YSYEKL. The V and J ends lost 3 bases and 1 base, in that order; junction bases with no gene match: 4. The CDR3 covers 15 residues. CDR3 in amino acids: CASSQADRANTEAFF. The CDR3 DNA reads as TGCGCCAGCAGCCAGGCGGACAGGGCGAACACTGAAGCTTTCTTT.

The chain has TRBV11-2 and TRBJ2-1; 7 bases agree with TRBD1. The CDR3 spans 16 residues. Germline-derived CDR1 and CDR2 are SGHAT and FQNNGV. V shed 3 bases and J 6 bases; nucleotides not matched to a gene: 11. The CDR3: CASSLIQGLSGNEQFF. DNA for the CDR3: TGTGCCAGCAGCTTGATACAGGGGCTGAGCGGCAATGAGCAGTTCTTC.

The chain joins TRBV5-6 to TRBJ2-1, with 7 bases identical to TRBD2. The CDR3 is 12 amino acids. V shed 5 bases and J 7 bases; nucleotides not matched to a gene: 3. Germline V CDR1 and CDR2: SGHDT, YYEEEE. The CDR3 loop reads CASSRAGNEQFF. CDR3 bases: TGTGCCAGCAGTAGAGCGGGGAATGAGCAGTTCTTC.

Only a few counts were recorded for this clonotype. The chain carries TRBV28 and TRBJ2-7; TRBD1 or TRBD2 may be the D gene (5 bases each). CDR1 MDHEN and CDR2 SYDVKM come from the germline V gene. The CDR3 is 14 amino acids. V was pared by 3 bases and J by 7 bases, with 16 bases between. The CDR3: CASSFGAGWGEQYF. As DNA, the CDR3 is TGTGCCAGCAGTTTTGGGGCAGGGTGGGGGGAGCAGTACTTC.

In this sample, this clonotype turned up a few times. This chain uses TRBV11-2 with TRBJ1-4; 7 nucleotides line up with TRBD1. This CDR3 has 14 amino acids. The J segment lost 5 bases and the V segment lost 4 bases, leaving 4 bases of the junction unmatched. Germline V lookup: CDR1 SGHAT, CDR2 FQNNGV. CDR3: CASSSQGGNEKLFF. CDR3 coding DNA: TGTGCCAGCAGCTCCCAGGGGGGAAATGAAAAACTGTTTTTT.

This clonotype has just a few counts. V is TRBV10-3 and J is TRBJ2-1; 10 bases are shared with TRBD2. The CDR3 consists of 17 residues. Unmatched junction bases numbered 12, after V lost 10 bases and J lost 0 bases. Germline V gene lookup returns CDR1 ENHRY and CDR2 SYGVKD. CDR3 sequence reads: CATTSPSGGSSYNEQFF. CDR3 nucleotide sequence: TGTGCCACCACGTCCCCTAGCGGGGGTAGCTCCTACAATGAGCAGTTCTTC.

This clonotype was picked up a small number of times. The V gene is TRBV12-3 or TRBV12-4, the J gene TRBJ2-7; 9 nucleotides line up with TRBD2. Trimming took 7 bases from V and 2 from J; bases not matched to a gene: 9. The CDR3 runs to 15 residues. The CDR3: CASTLSGGPPYEQYF. As DNA, the CDR3 is TGTGCCAGCACCTTAAGCGGGGGGCCCCCCTACGAGCAGTACTTC.

The chain recombines TRBV28 with TRBJ1-2; 7 bases map to TRBD1. Germline trimming cut 2 bases from V and 5 bases from J; bases unmatched to any gene: 5. CDR3 size: 14 residues. CDR1 MDHEN and CDR2 SYDVKM come from the germline V gene. CDR3: CASSLTGVGYGYTF. For the CDR3, the DNA is TGTGCCAGCAGTTTAACAGGGGTGGGGTATGGCTACACCTTC.

The chain employs TRBV5-1 and TRBJ2-7; D gene unclear. V was shortened by 1 base and J by 1 base, with 6 bases between the two germline ends. In germline, CDR1 is SGHRS, CDR2 YFSETQ. The CDR3 totals 13 residues. CDR3: CASSLFVSYEQYF. The CDR3, as DNA: TGCGCCAGCAGCTTGTTTGTATCCTACGAGCAGTACTTC. The full variable domain, completed using reference TRBV5-1 and TRBJ2-7, is KAGVTQTPRYLIKTRGQQVTLSCSPISGHRSVSWYQQTPGQGLQFLFEYFSETQRNKGNFPGRFSGRQFSNSRSEMNVSTLELGDSALYLCASSLFVSYEQYFGPGTRLTVT.

The chain couples TRBV19 to TRBJ2-7; possibly TRBD1 for D (6 bases). The CDR3 sequence is 18 residues long. Germline CDR1 reads LNHDA; CDR2 reads SQIVND (reference sequence). Trimming left V 4 bases short and J 1 base short, with 23 bases between. The CDR3 is CASSNPGDRPQPSYEQYF. Written as DNA, the CDR3 is TGTGCCAGTAGTAATCCTGGTGACAGGCCACAACCTTCCTACGAGCAGTACTTC. The variable domain in full, with the rest retrieved from reference TRBV19 and TRBJ2-7, is DGGITQSPKYLFRKEGQNVTLSCEQNLNHDAMYWYRQDPGQGLRLIYYSQIVNDFQKGDIAEGYSVSREKKESFPLTVTSAQKNPTAFYLCASSNPGDRPQPSYEQYFGPGTRLTVT.

The chain is built from TRBV7-9 and TRBJ2-3; TRBD1 agrees at 8 bases. Looked up from germline, CDR1 is SEHNR and CDR2 is FQNEAQ (reference sequence). The CDR3 is 15 amino acids. V lost 5 bases and J lost 8; bases outside the gene matches: 12. The CDR3 reads CASSLWTGYVVTQYF. DNA for the CDR3: TGTGCCAGCAGCCTATGGACAGGGTACGTCGTTACGCAGTATTTT.

There are a few counts of this clonotype. The chain carries TRBV28 and TRBJ1-2; 7 bases agree with TRBD1. The germline V gene has CDR1 MDHEN and CDR2 SYDVKM. The CDR3 totals 12 residues. The trim removed 7 bases at V and 6 bases at J, leaving 5 bases unmatched. The CDR3 bases are TGTGCCAGCAACAGGGGTTTGGATGGCTACACCTTC. It codes for CASNRGLDGYTF.

Regarding this clonotype: A read error is possible here, since a much larger clone lies one base away. The V call is TRBV7-2, the J call TRBJ2-7; D is unclear. The CDR3 runs to 13 residues. The germline V gene encodes CDR1 SGHTA and CDR2 FQGNSA. The CDR3 sequence is CSSSLRRYYEQYF. CDR3 nucleotides: TGTTCCAGCAGCTTAAGACGGTACTACGAGCAGTACTTC.

A note on this clonotype: The junction departs from germline at one end; a sequencing error may be responsible. The V call is TRBV18, the J call TRBJ2-5; D not resolved. The V gene's germline CDR1 is KGHSH and CDR2 LQKENI. CDR3 size: 13 residues. In nucleotides, the CDR3 is TGTGCCAGCTCACCACCGAGCCAAGAGACCCAGAACTTC. The encoded protein is CASSPPSQETQNF.

In regard to this clonotype: An end of the junction does not agree with germline; a read error may underlie this. The V call is TRBV7-6, the J call TRBJ2-1, with a tentative D call TRBD2 (7 bases). The CDR3 has 15 residues. Germline values: CDR1 SGHVS, CDR2 FNYEAQ. The CDR3 nucleotides read TGTGCCAGCAGCTTGGGGGGGGCCCCGAACAATGAGCAGTTATTC. Its protein product is CASSLGGAPNNEQLF.